By its share, the clone carrying this TCR beta chain is medium-sized. What it binds is unknown. The Oncomine TCR Beta short-read assay generated sequence data from the DNA of cultured CD4+ T cells. TCRdb reprocessed the PCR reads with MiXCR, giving one entry per CDR3 protein. The repertoire consists of around 19,000 distinct CDR3 sequences, with about 44% occurring once and the leading ten covering 6.3%. The sample belongs to a study of vaccination and CD4 T cells after COVID-19. In the study overall: Median time from COVID diagnosis to post-COVID sampling was more than 95 days (35 to 161).

CDR1 and CDR2 (germline): SGHAT, FQNNGV. Trimming left V 5 bases short and J 6 bases short, with 8 bases between. The CDR3 is 12 residues long. Indicated treatment: approximately 10-day PBMC culture with coronavirus spike peptide pools or control peptides (ViraFEST assay). The chain employs TRBV11-2 and TRBJ2-1; D unresolved. The receptor's source is a human donor who had recovered from COVID-19. Sequencing was performed on CD4+ T cells from blood, cultured in vitro, taken before SARS-CoV-2 vaccination. Here the CDR3 reads CASSLQGNEQFF. CDR3 DNA sequence: TGTGCCAGCAGCCTTCAAGGCAATGAGCAGTTCTTC.